This TCR beta chain was retrieved from a study of early T cells in non-severe SARS-CoV-2 infection. Regarding the study as a whole: Private and CD4 specificities were missed by VDJdb matching, which favored anti-spike CD8 responses.

This clonotype was counted ten times or more. The antigen is unknown. V gave up 4 bases and J gave up 5 bases; unmatched junction bases: 10. CDR3 size: 15 residues. Germline V gene sequence: CDR1 SGHAT, CDR2 FQNNGV. TCRdb reprocessed the 5' RACE reads with MiXCR, giving one entry per CDR3 protein. The sample lists about 94,000 distinct CDR3 sequences, about 12% occurring once. This sequence joins TRBV11-2 and TRBJ2-7; 8 bases match TRBD1. The origin of this receptor is an adult who was a healthcare worker with PCR-confirmed SARS-CoV-2 infection or an uninfected control (not recorded which). The sample taken for sequencing was whole blood. The CDR3 region is CASSYVAGGFDEQYF. The CDR3, as DNA: TGTGCCAGCAGCTACGTAGCAGGGGGCTTCGACGAGCAGTACTTC.